These T cell receptor beta chains were read from a single sample in a study of control samples from healthy donors and cancer patients. Assay used: immunoSEQ multiplex PCR; TCRdb lists only in-frame clones, some missing. The data show more than 75,000 clones, approximately 81% seen once. Sequencing used blood. All receptors derive from a woman in her twenties or thirties in good health. Each CDR3 is given with its conserved first and last residue. The order of the fields is V gene, CDR3 protein.

>TRBV9
CASSVAAGISAGETQYF
>TRBV4-1
CASSQDTGASSGNTIYF
>TRBV19
CASRATGWQPQHF
>TRBV5-1
CASSLEWGPTDTQYF
>TRBV6-6
CASSRTGLGNYGYTF
>TRBV18
CASSPKGHGNSNTEAFF
>TRBV5-6
CASSKPEVGNSPLHF
>TRBV10-3
CAISESVSAANEKLFF
>TRBV6-5
CASRNQGNSPLHF
>TRBV12-3/TRBV12-4
CASTLDGFSPFF
>TRBV6-1
CASSEISGDEQFF
>TRBV6-2/TRBV6-3
CASSYSDRASEAFF
>TRBV6-5
CASRLTALNEKLFF
>TRBV29-1
CSVTGYGYTF
>TRBV6-5
CASSPSGRTGELFF
>TRBV7-8
CASSLETGGVGNNQPQHF
>TRBV19
CASSRDRQETQYF
>TRBV7-2
CASSPSTGSTEAFF
>TRBV30
CAWRLGGAGNQPQHF
>TRBV18
CASSLGQKNEKLFF
>TRBV18
CASSPAGTGELFF
>TRBV24-1
CATSDVTGELFF
>TRBV5-6
CASSLGRSTDTQYF
>TRBV11-2
CASSLVGRSGGIDTQYF
>TRBV9
CASSAFGVGTEQYF
>TRBV29-1
CSVPYRGWSPLHF
>TRBV5-4
CASSLRDNTGELFF
>TRBV4-2
CASSQDLKGAGYEQYF
>TRBV9
CASSGSGTGSGELFF
>TRBV21-1
CASSNRTGENTEAFF
>TRBV5-4
CASSLDLGQSNYGYTF
>TRBV15
CATSRDRINTIYF
>TRBV11-2
CASGETGAWQETQYF
>TRBV19
CASSIRGGTGELFF
>TRBV29-1
CSVSGGLDYGYTF
>TRBV4-2
CASSQDSGLGMGGTDTQYF
>TRBV5-1
CASSLAGNNEQFF
>TRBV19
CASSPQGAKNIQYF
>TRBV6-2/TRBV6-3
CASSSTDTQYF
>TRBV7-8
CASSPPGRVNQPQHF
>TRBV9
CASSPRAGTGFSGEQFF
>TRBV10-3
CAIGTGPWPQHF
>TRBV15
CATGHMTNYGYTF
>TRBV7-8
CASNPAGRLQETQYF
>TRBV6-1
CASSEAQGGYDYGYTF
>TRBV5-5
CASSLGFGVNGNTIYF
>TRBV23-1
CASSQPPVGGPPTNEKLFF
>TRBV7-2
CASSLGWVDTEAFF
>TRBV2
CASGGPGGQPQHF
>TRBV9
CASSVSTALNTEAFF
>TRBV5-4
CASSRGQGVNTQYF
>TRBV24-1
CATSDQGASDNEQFF
>TRBV2
CASNRQNWNEKLFF
>TRBV5-6
CASSFGQDIYEQYF
>TRBV7-2
CASSAARSTGSSGNTIYF